This T cell receptor (beta chain) was profiled in a study of neurological immune-mediated disorders. This clonotype occurred many times. Its target is not known. Germline CDR1 DFQATT, CDR2 SNEGSKA (reference sequence). Trimming cost V 6 bases and J 5 bases; bases outside gene matches: 7. CDR3 length: 13 residues. Synthesis of cDNA was performed by 5'RACE using 10-nucleotide random UMIs. One entry per CDR3 protein results from TCRdb running MiXCR on the 5' RACE reads. The sample holds 50,000 to 55,000 distinct CDR3 sequences, 3% to 4.5% seen once. General study points: Whereas HTLV-1-associated myelopathy showed the most TCR clonal expansion, multiple sclerosis showed the least, with levels below those of healthy controls.

This chain uses TRBV20-1 with TRBJ2-5, with TRBD2 identical over 9 bases. The TCR originated in a man aged 55 to 70 with multiple sclerosis. The sequenced sample was PBMCs. As DNA, the CDR3 is TGCAGTGCAAGAACTAGCGGGCGGGAGACCCAGTACTTC. It specifies CSARTSGRETQYF.